A single sample is the source of the 10 T cell receptor beta chains below, sequenced in a study of T-cell memory formation after mild COVID-19. TCRdb fed the 5' RACE reads into MiXCR, producing one record per CDR3 protein. The sample includes about 320,000 distinct CDR3 sequences, roughly an eighth of them seen just once. Sequenced input: PBMCs or a T cell subset sorted from them (not recorded which). The receptors shown here come from a young man who had mild COVID-19 (a few samples of this study predate the infection). Cell type and time point are not known.

The sample holds a few counts of this clonotype. V usage is TRBV7-2 and J usage is TRBJ2-5, with TRBD2 as a possible D gene (5 bases). This CDR3 has 15 residues. V lost 6 bases, J lost 5 bases, and 19 bases lay in between. Germline V lookup: CDR1 SGHTA, CDR2 FQGNSA. Here the CDR3 DNA reads TGTGCCAGCAGTCTGGACTGGATGTTATGGGAGACCCAGTACTTC. Its protein product is CASSLDWMLWETQYF.

This clonotype was counted between two and nine times. The V and J genes are TRBV12-3 or TRBV12-4 and TRBJ2-3, with unresolved D. This CDR3 has 14 amino acids. The ends were cut back, 6 bases at V and 7 bases at J, with 17 bases in the middle. The CDR3 is CASSRQRSTNTQYF. The CDR3 nucleotides read TGTGCCAGCAGCCGCCAAAGGTCTACAAATACGCAGTATTTT.

The gene calls are TRBV4-1 and TRBJ2-2; 10 positions agree with TRBD2. This CDR3 spans 16 amino acids. Trimming removed 1 base from V and 9 bases from J; junction bases left unmatched: 8. CDR1 and CDR2 from the germline V gene are MGHRA and YSYEKL. The CDR3 reads CASSQAELAGLRELFF. The CDR3, as DNA: TGCGCCAGCAGCCAAGCGGAACTAGCGGGGCTACGGGAGCTGTTTTTT.

The chain employs TRBV7-9 and TRBJ1-2; D remains ambiguous. The V gene lost 5 bases and the J gene lost 1 base, with 11 bases spanning the gap. The CDR3 spans 14 residues. CDR1 and CDR2 (germline): SEHNR, FQNEAQ (reference sequence). The CDR3 is CASSRRGGNYGYTF. The CDR3 DNA follows: TGTGCCAGCAGCCGACGGGGTGGTAACTATGGCTACACCTTC.

This clonotype appeared a few times. This chain connects TRBV15 to TRBJ2-7; D not certain. This CDR3 is 14 amino acids long. Trimming left V 1 base short and J 4 bases short, with 11 bases between. Germline CDR1 reads LNHNV; CDR2 reads YYDKDF (reference sequence). CDR3 bases: TGTGCCACCAGCAGAGGGAACAGTCAATACGAGCAGTACGTC. It is translated as CATSRGNSQYEQYV.

The chain couples TRBV4-3 to TRBJ1-2; D possibly corresponds to TRBD1 (6 bases). CDR1 and CDR2 from the germline V gene are LGHNA and YSLEER. The CDR3 sequence is 13 residues long. Trimming took off 0 bases at V and 7 bases at J, with 9 bases between the two ends. This chain's CDR3 is CASSQELGAGYTF. The CDR3, as DNA: TGCGCCAGCAGCCAAGAATTGGGGGCTGGCTACACCTTC.

This clonotype was counted only a few times. J is TRBJ2-1 and V is TRBV7-3; 9 positions match TRBD1. The V gene's germline CDR1 is SGHTA and CDR2 FQGTGA. The CDR3 covers 15 residues. V shed 5 bases and J 4 bases; nucleotides not matched to a gene: 6. The CDR3: CASSQTGGFYNEQFF. CDR3 in DNA: TGTGCCAGCAGCCAGACAGGGGGGTTTTACAATGAGCAGTTCTTC.

This chain joins TRBV27 and TRBJ2-3; D may be TRBD1 or TRBD2 (6 bases each). Trimming stripped 4 bases from V and 4 bases from J, with 12 bases between. The CDR3 spans 14 residues. CDR1 and CDR2 (germline): MNHEY, SMNVEV (reference sequence). The CDR3 region is CASSYRDWADTQYF. In nucleotides, the CDR3 is TGTGCCAGCAGTTACAGGGACTGGGCAGATACGCAGTATTTT.

The rearrangement uses TRBV7-2 and TRBJ2-5; weak D call: TRBD2 (8 bases). The germline CDR1 and CDR2 sequences are SGHTA and FQGNSA. The germline V and J ends were trimmed by 5 bases and 6 bases, with 19 bases remaining between them. The CDR3 extends over 15 amino acids. The DNA for the CDR3 is TGTGCCAGCAGCCGGACGGGAGGGGGCGTGAAGACCCAGTACTTC. Translating it yields CASSRTGGGVKTQYF.

This chain joins TRBV12-3 or TRBV12-4 and TRBJ1-6; maybe TRBD1 (5 bases). Between the trimmed V and J ends, which lost 5 bases and 10 bases, there was a span of 15 bases. The CDR3 is made up of 14 amino acids. CDR3 residues: CASSLRAWDSPLHF. In DNA, the CDR3 is TGTGCCAGCAGTCTCAGGGCTTGGGACTCACCCCTCCACTTT.